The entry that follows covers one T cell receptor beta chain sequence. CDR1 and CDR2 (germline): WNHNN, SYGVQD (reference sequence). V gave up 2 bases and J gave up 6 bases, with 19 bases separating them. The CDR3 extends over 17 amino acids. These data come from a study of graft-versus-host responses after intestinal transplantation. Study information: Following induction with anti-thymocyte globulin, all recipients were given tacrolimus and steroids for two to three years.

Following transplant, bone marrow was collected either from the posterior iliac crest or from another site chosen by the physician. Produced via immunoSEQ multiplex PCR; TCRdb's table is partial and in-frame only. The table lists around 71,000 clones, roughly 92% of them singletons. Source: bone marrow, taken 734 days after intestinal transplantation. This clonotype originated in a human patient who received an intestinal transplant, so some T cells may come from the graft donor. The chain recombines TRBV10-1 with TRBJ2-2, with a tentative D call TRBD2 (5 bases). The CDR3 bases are TGCGCCAGCAGTGAGAGGGTGAGGGAGTGGCGTCCCGGGGAGCTGTTTTTT. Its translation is CASSERVREWRPGELFF.